The rows below give T cell receptor beta chains drawn from one sample of a study of blood T cell repertoires in COVID-19. Assay: immunoSEQ multiplex PCR; the TCRdb copy retains only in-frame clones and omits some. Of 200,000 to 300,000 clones listed, over 75% are singletons. Input material: peripheral blood. The receptors were gathered from a human donor in a cohort sampled during active COVID-19. The CDR3 runs from the conserved cysteine through the conserved F or W. D genes are given only for firm matches. Clone size appears in some rows only: once, few, many, or a class for an expanded clone.

J gene: TRBJ2-1
V gene: TRBV5-4
D gene: TRBD2
clone size: -
CDR3 protein: CASSLPGTSGIYEQFF
CDR3 DNA: TGTGCCAGCAGCTTGCCCGGGACTAGCGGGATCTATGAGCAGTTCTTC

J gene: TRBJ1-2
V gene: TRBV6-5
D gene: -
clone size: -
CDR3 protein: CASSLRGAGYTF
CDR3 DNA: TGTGCCAGCAGCCTGCGGGGGGCTGGCTACACCTTC

J gene: TRBJ2-1
V gene: TRBV6-1
D gene: TRBD2
clone size: -
CDR3 protein: CASSATTTSGSPHTEQFF
CDR3 DNA: TGTGCCAGCAGTGCCACGACGACTAGCGGGAGTCCCCACACTGAGCAGTTCTTC

J gene: TRBJ2-7
V gene: TRBV6-5
D gene: -
clone size: -
CDR3 protein: CASGSGSYEQYF
CDR3 DNA: TGTGCCAGCGGGTCAGGTTCCTACGAGCAGTACTTC

J gene: TRBJ1-4
V gene: TRBV6-6
D gene: -
clone size: -
CDR3 protein: CASSYGSGVGEKLFF
CDR3 DNA: TGTGCCAGCAGTTACGGGTCCGGGGTTGGCGAAAAACTGTTTTTT

J gene: TRBJ2-7
V gene: TRBV7-8
D gene: TRBD2
clone size: -
CDR3 protein: CASSLARGGYEQYF
CDR3 DNA: TGTGCCAGCAGCTTAGCCCGGGGGGGCTACGAGCAGTACTTC

J gene: TRBJ2-2
V gene: TRBV6-6
D gene: TRBD2
clone size: -
CDR3 protein: CASSPTGGGGRTGELFF
CDR3 DNA: TGTGCCAGCAGTCCCACCGGGGGGGGAGGGAGGACCGGGGAGCTGTTTTTT

J gene: TRBJ1-2
V gene: TRBV5-6
D gene: -
clone size: -
CDR3 protein: CASTYGDGYTF
CDR3 DNA: TGTGCCAGCACCTACGGTGATGGCTACACCTTC

J gene: TRBJ1-5
V gene: TRBV18
D gene: -
clone size: -
CDR3 protein: CASSRETGHGNQPQHF
CDR3 DNA: TGTGCCAGCTCACGAGAAACAGGGCACGGCAATCAGCCCCAGCATTTT

J gene: TRBJ1-5
V gene: TRBV12-3/TRBV12-4
D gene: -
clone size: -
CDR3 protein: CASSLAGSQPQHF
CDR3 DNA: TGTGCCAGCAGTTTAGCCGGGAGTCAGCCCCAGCATTTT

J gene: TRBJ1-2
V gene: TRBV24-1
D gene: -
clone size: -
CDR3 protein: CATSDSDRGYTF
CDR3 DNA: TGTGCCACCAGTGATTCCGACAGGGGCTACACCTTC

J gene: TRBJ2-1
V gene: TRBV2
D gene: TRBD2
clone size: -
CDR3 protein: CASSDPGLAGSLYNEQFF
CDR3 DNA: TGTGCCAGCAGTGATCCGGGACTAGCGGGTAGCCTCTACAATGAGCAGTTCTTC

J gene: TRBJ2-3
V gene: TRBV7-6
D gene: TRBD2
clone size: once
CDR3 protein: CASSYRTSGASTDTQYF
CDR3 DNA: TGTGCCAGCAGCTACCGGACTAGCGGGGCTAGCACAGATACGCAGTATTTT

J gene: TRBJ2-6
V gene: TRBV2
D gene: TRBD1
clone size: -
CDR3 protein: CASSGDSNWANVLTF
CDR3 DNA: TGTGCCAGCAGTGGGGACAGTAACTGGGCCAACGTCCTGACTTTC

J gene: TRBJ1-5
V gene: TRBV3-1/TRBV3-2
D gene: TRBD1
clone size: -
CDR3 protein: CASSQGRGRTGQPQHF
CDR3 DNA: TGTGCCAGCAGCCAAGGGAGGGGGCGAACGGGGCAGCCCCAGCATTTT

J gene: TRBJ2-3
V gene: TRBV4-3
D gene: TRBD2
clone size: -
CDR3 protein: CASSQDLRAGLTDTQYF
CDR3 DNA: TGCGCCAGCAGCCAAGATCTTCGAGCGGGACTCACAGATACGCAGTATTTT

J gene: TRBJ2-7
V gene: TRBV29-1
D gene: -
clone size: -
CDR3 protein: CSASLRGQGEQYF
CDR3 DNA: TGCAGCGCCTCACTCCGGGGCCAGGGGGAGCAGTACTTC

J gene: TRBJ1-4
V gene: TRBV19
D gene: -
clone size: -
CDR3 protein: CASSIGGGVNEKLFF
CDR3 DNA: TGTGCCAGTAGTATTGGTGGAGGGGTTAATGAAAAACTGTTTTTT

J gene: TRBJ2-5
V gene: TRBV7-7
D gene: TRBD2
clone size: -
CDR3 protein: CASSLVGLAGSQETQYF
CDR3 DNA: TGTGCTAGCAGCTTAGTTGGTCTAGCGGGGAGCCAAGAGACCCAGTACTTC

J gene: TRBJ2-3
V gene: TRBV24-1
D gene: -
clone size: -
CDR3 protein: CATSDSGGLDTQYF
CDR3 DNA: TGTGCCACCAGTGATTCCGGGGGGCTAGATACGCAGTATTTT

J gene: TRBJ2-1
V gene: TRBV11-2
D gene: -
clone size: few
CDR3 protein: CASSPSAGESYNEQFF
CDR3 DNA: TGTGCCAGCAGCCCCAGCGCCGGAGAGTCCTACAATGAGCAGTTCTTC

J gene: TRBJ2-5
V gene: TRBV28
D gene: TRBD1
clone size: -
CDR3 protein: CASRGQGSQETQYF
CDR3 DNA: TGTGCCAGCAGAGGACAGGGGAGTCAAGAGACCCAGTACTTC

J gene: TRBJ2-3
V gene: TRBV7-8
D gene: TRBD2
clone size: -
CDR3 protein: CASSRRTSGGVMDTQYF
CDR3 DNA: TGTGCCAGCAGTCGTAGGACTAGCGGGGGGGTGATGGATACGCAGTATTTT

J gene: TRBJ1-5
V gene: TRBV28
D gene: TRBD1
clone size: -
CDR3 protein: CASSVNRGGQPQHF
CDR3 DNA: TGTGCCAGCAGTGTTAACAGGGGCGGTCAGCCCCAGCATTTT

J gene: TRBJ2-5
V gene: TRBV9
D gene: -
clone size: many
CDR3 protein: CASSVSWGERTQYF
CDR3 DNA: TGTGCCAGCAGCGTAAGTTGGGGAGAACGGACCCAGTACTTC

J gene: TRBJ2-7
V gene: TRBV28
D gene: TRBD1
clone size: -
CDR3 protein: CASSLVDRAYEQYF
CDR3 DNA: TGTGCCAGCAGTTTAGTCGACAGGGCCTACGAGCAGTACTTC

J gene: TRBJ2-1
V gene: TRBV7-9
D gene: -
clone size: -
CDR3 protein: CASSPGFHEQFF
CDR3 DNA: TGTGCCAGCAGCCCGGGTTTCCATGAGCAGTTCTTC

J gene: TRBJ2-1
V gene: TRBV28
D gene: TRBD2
clone size: -
CDR3 protein: CASTKGTSGINEQFF
CDR3 DNA: TGTGCCAGCACAAAGGGGACTAGCGGGATCAATGAGCAGTTCTTC

J gene: TRBJ2-3
V gene: TRBV3-1/TRBV3-2
D gene: -
clone size: -
CDR3 protein: CASSPSFGLAISHGRTDTQYF
CDR3 DNA: TGTGCCAGCAGCCCGTCTTTTGGGCTAGCCATATCTCACGGGAGAACAGATACGCAGTATTTT

J gene: TRBJ1-2
V gene: TRBV2
D gene: TRBD1
clone size: -
CDR3 protein: CANGQGPFYGYTF
CDR3 DNA: TGTGCCAACGGACAGGGGCCATTCTATGGCTACACCTTC

J gene: TRBJ2-7
V gene: TRBV24-1
D gene: TRBD1
clone size: -
CDR3 protein: CATSDAGTGTYEQYF
CDR3 DNA: TGTGCCACCAGTGATGCCGGGACAGGGACCTACGAGCAGTACTTC